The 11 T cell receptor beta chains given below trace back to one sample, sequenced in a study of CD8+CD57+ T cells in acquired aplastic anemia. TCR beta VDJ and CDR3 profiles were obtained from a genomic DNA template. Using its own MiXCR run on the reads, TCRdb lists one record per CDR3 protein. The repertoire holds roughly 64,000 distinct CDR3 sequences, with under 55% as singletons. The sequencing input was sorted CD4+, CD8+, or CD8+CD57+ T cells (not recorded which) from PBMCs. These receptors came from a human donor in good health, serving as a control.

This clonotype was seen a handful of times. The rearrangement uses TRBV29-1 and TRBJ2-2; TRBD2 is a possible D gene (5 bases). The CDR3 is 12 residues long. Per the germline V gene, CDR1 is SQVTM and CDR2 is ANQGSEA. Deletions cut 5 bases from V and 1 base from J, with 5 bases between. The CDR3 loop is CSVRENTGELFF. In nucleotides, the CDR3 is TGCAGCGTTCGGGAGAACACCGGGGAGCTGTTTTTT.

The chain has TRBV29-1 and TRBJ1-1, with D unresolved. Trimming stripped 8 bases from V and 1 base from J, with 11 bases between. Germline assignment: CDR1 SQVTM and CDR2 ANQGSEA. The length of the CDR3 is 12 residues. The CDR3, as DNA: TGCAGCATCTCCATCTGGAACACTGAAGCTTTCTTT. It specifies CSISIWNTEAFF.

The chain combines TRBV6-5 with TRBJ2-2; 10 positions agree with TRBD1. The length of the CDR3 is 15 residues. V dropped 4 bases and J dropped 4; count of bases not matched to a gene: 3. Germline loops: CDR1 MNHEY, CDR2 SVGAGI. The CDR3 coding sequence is TGTGCCAGCAGTTGGGACAGGGGTCGCACCGGGGAGCTGTTTTTT. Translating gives CASSWDRGRTGELFF.

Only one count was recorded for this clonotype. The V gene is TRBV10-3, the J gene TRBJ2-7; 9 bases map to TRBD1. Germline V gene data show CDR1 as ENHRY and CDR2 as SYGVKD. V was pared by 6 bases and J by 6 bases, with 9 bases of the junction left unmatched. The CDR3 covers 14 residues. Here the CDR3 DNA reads TGTGCCATCAGCTCCGGGACAGGGACGGTCGAGCAGTACTTC. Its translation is CAISSGTGTVEQYF.

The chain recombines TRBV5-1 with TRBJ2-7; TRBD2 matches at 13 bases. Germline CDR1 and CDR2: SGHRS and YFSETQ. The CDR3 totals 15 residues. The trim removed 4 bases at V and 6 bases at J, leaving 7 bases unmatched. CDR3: CASSVSGLAGVEQYF. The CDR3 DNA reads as TGCGCCAGCAGCGTAAGTGGACTAGCGGGAGTCGAGCAGTACTTC.

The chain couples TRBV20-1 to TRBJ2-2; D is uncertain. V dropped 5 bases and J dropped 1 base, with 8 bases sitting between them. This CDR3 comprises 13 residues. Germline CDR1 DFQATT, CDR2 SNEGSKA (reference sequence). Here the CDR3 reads CSAPNRNTGELFF. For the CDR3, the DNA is TGCAGTGCTCCTAATCGGAACACCGGGGAGCTGTTTTTT.

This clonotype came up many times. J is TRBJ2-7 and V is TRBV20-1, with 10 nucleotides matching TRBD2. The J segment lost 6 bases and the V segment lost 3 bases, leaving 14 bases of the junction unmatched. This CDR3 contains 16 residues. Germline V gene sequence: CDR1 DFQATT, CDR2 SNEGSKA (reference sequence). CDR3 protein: CSASDLAGVVEGEQYF. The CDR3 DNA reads TGCAGTGCTAGTGACCTAGCGGGAGTTGTTGAGGGCGAGCAGTACTTC.

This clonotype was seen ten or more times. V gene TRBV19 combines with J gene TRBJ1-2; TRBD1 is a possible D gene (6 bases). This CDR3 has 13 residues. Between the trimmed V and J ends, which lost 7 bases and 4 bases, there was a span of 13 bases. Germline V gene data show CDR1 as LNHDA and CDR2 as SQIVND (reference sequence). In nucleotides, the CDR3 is TGTGCCAGTACCCTAGGGGGTCCCTATGGCTACACCTTC. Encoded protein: CASTLGGPYGYTF.

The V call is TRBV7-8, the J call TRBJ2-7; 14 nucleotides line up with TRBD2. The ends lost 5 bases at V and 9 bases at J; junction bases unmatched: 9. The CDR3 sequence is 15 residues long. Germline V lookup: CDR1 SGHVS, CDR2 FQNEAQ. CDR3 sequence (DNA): TGTGCCAGCAGCCACCGACTAGCGGGGGGGCTAGCGCAGTACTTC. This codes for CASSHRLAGGLAQYF.

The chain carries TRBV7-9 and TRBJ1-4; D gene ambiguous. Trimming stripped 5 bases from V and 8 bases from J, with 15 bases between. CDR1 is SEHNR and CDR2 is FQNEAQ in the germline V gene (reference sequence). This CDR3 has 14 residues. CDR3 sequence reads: CASSPRTDEEKLFF. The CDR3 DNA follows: TGTGCCAGCAGCCCGCGGACGGATGAAGAAAAACTGTTTTTT.

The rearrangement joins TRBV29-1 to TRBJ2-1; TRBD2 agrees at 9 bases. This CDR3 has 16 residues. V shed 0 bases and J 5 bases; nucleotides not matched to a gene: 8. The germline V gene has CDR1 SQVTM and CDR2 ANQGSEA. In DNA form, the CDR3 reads TGCAGCGTTGAAGATCTGGCTAGCGGGGAACACAATGAGCAGTTCTTC. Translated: CSVEDLASGEHNEQFF.